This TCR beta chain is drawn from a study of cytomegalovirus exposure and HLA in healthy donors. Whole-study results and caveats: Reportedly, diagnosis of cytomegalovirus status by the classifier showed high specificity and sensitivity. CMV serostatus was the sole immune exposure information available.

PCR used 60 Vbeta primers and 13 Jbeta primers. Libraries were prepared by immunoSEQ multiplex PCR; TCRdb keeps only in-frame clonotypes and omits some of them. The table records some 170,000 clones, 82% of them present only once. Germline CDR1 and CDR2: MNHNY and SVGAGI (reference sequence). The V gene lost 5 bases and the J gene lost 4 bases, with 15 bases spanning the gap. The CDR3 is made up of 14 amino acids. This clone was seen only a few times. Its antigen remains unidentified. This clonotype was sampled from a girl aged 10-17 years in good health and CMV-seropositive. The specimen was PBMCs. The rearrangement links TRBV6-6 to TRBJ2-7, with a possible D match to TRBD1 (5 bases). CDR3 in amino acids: CASSHRQLQYEQYF. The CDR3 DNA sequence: TGTGCCAGCAGTCATCGACAGCTACAGTACGAGCAGTACTTC.